The 8 T cell receptor beta chains in this list originate from one sample, sequenced in a study of OX40 agonist ivuxolimab in advanced cancers. Assay: immunoSEQ multiplex PCR; the TCRdb copy retains only in-frame clones and omits some. This sample yields roughly 70,000 clones, of which 70% to 90% are seen a single time; about 2.1% belongs to the top ten. Specimen: CD4+ or CD8+ T cells sorted from blood, collected in a trial of the OX40 agonist ivuxolimab. The source is an adult with an advanced solid tumor such as melanoma, head and neck, liver or kidney cancer.

J is TRBJ1-3 and V is TRBV25-1; D is perhaps TRBD1 (5 bases). The CDR3 spans 16 residues. The germline gives CDR1 MGHDK, CDR2 SYGVNS. V lost 0 bases, J lost 0 bases, and 9 bases lay in between. CDR3 in DNA: TGTGCCAGCAGTGAATATAACCAGGGCTCTGGAAACACCATATATTTT. Translated: CASSEYNQGSGNTIYF.

The rearrangement uses TRBV18 and TRBJ1-4; no clear D. With 3 bases removed from V and 0 bases from J, the gap between germline ends came to 5 bases. The CDR3 loop spans 14 amino acids. Germline V lookup: CDR1 KGHSH, CDR2 LQKENI. The CDR3 bases are TGTGCCAGCTCACCCCCCCCAACTAATGAAAAACTGTTTTTT. The encoded protein is CASSPPPTNEKLFF.

The chain recombines TRBV7-9 with TRBJ2-5; D is uncertain. Trimming removed 5 bases at V and 3 bases at J, with 10 bases between. The length of the CDR3 is 13 residues. Germline V gene sequence: CDR1 SEHNR, CDR2 FQNEAQ (reference sequence). The CDR3 loop is CASSPVDKETQYF. CDR3 bases: TGTGCCAGCAGCCCCGTAGACAAAGAGACCCAGTACTTC.

The chain employs TRBV5-8 and TRBJ2-1; D is unresolved. The CDR3 is 14 amino acids. Germline V gives CDR1 SGHTS, CDR2 YDEGEE. The V and J ends lost 5 bases and 4 bases respectively, with 13 bases between them. CDR3 protein: CASSSRLRYNEQFF. The DNA for the CDR3 is TGTGCCAGCAGTTCACGCTTGAGGTACAATGAGCAGTTCTTC.

CDR3 loop: CASSLEGQGARYGYTF. The DNA for the CDR3 is TGTGCCAGCAGCTTAGAGGGACAGGGGGCGCGATACGGCTACACCTTC. The chain joins TRBV7-8 to TRBJ1-2, with 12 bases matching TRBD1. After removal of 1 base from V and 8 bases from J, the junction contained 8 bases not matched to a gene. Germline CDR1 reads SGHVS; CDR2 reads FQNEAQ. This CDR3 spans 16 amino acids.

The CDR3, as DNA: TGTGCCAGCTCACCAAATCTGGCAGGGGGTTCCAATGAGCAGTTCTTC. Translation gives CASSPNLAGGSNEQFF. The chain joins TRBV18 to TRBJ2-1; TRBD1 agrees at 7 bases. V was pared by 2 bases and J by 6 bases, with 10 bases of the junction left unmatched. Per the germline V gene, CDR1 is KGHSH and CDR2 is LQKENI. The CDR3 runs 16 residues.

The rearrangement links TRBV5-1 to TRBJ2-7; no definite D call. This CDR3 is built from 14 residues. Germline CDR1 is SGHRS and CDR2 is YFSETQ. V was shortened by 0 bases and J by 0 bases, with 7 bases between the two germline ends. The CDR3 region is CASSLGGSSYEQYF. The CDR3 nucleotides read TGCGCCAGCAGCTTGGGGGGAAGCTCCTACGAGCAGTACTTC.

The chain combines TRBV12-5 with TRBJ1-1, with unresolved D. This CDR3 is built from 12 residues. Germline CDR1 LGHNT, CDR2 FRNRAP. V was pared by 6 bases and J by 5 bases, with 10 bases between. The CDR3 is CASGRPGTEAFF. The CDR3 DNA sequence: TGTGCTAGTGGCCGACCTGGGACTGAAGCTTTCTTT.